The clone carrying this T cell receptor beta chain occurred a few times. Its matching antigen is unknown. The CDR3 is made up of 18 amino acids. V shed 0 bases, J shed 0 bases, and the junction held 8 bases outside the gene matches. The germline CDR1 and CDR2 sequences are SGHRS and YFSETQ. This record belongs to a study of T-cell memory formation after mild COVID-19. In the study overall: Largely, TCR clusters stayed within a single donor. General observations from the study: Pre-infection memory already had some responding clones, implying cross-reactive memory joined.

Constant-segment primers served in 5'RACE that generated TCR alpha and TCR beta cDNA libraries bearing sample barcodes and UMIs. TCRdb used MiXCR to reprocess the 5' RACE reads, holding one entry per CDR3 protein. The sample contains approximately 400,000 distinct CDR3 sequences, 20% to 30% of which appear only once. What was sequenced was PBMCs or a T cell subset sorted from them (not recorded which). The TCR comes from an adult woman who had mild COVID-19 (a few samples of this study predate the infection). Cell type and time point are not known. The chain carries TRBV5-1 and TRBJ2-1; 8 bases agree with TRBD2. The CDR3 loop reads CASSLGLRSGSSYNEQFF. CDR3 nucleotides: TGCGCCAGCAGCTTGGGTTTGCGCAGCGGGAGCTCCTACAATGAGCAGTTCTTC.